This T cell receptor (beta chain) emerged from a study of tumour-infiltrating T cells in Burkitt lymphoma. Study context: Productive clonality predicted overall and progression-free survival.

Germline V gene lookup returns CDR1 SGHVS and CDR2 FQNEAQ. The CDR3 is 13 amino acids. Between the trimmed V and J ends, which lost 6 bases and 8 bases, there was a span of 16 bases. The table came from immunoSEQ multiplex PCR; TCRdb's copy has only in-frame clones and leaves some out. The repertoire consists of some 5,000 clones, with about 16% occurring once and the leading ten covering more than 13%. The chain is built from TRBV7-8 and TRBJ1-1; D remains ambiguous. The TCR originated in a human donor with diffuse large B-cell lymphoma. Sequencing used tumor tissue. Written as DNA, the CDR3 is TGTGCCAGCAGTCCAAACTGGGTAGAAGAAGCTTTCTTT. It encodes CASSPNWVEEAFF.